Described below is a single T cell receptor beta chain sequence and its context. The antigen remains undetermined. These data are taken from a study of T-cell memory formation after mild COVID-19. Study-wide results and caveats: A second wave expanding day 15 to 37 was CD4+-biased; contracting clones were balanced. CM and EM subsets held most contracting CD4+ clones; EMRA held CD8+ ones.

TCRdb recomputed calls from the 5' RACE reads with MiXCR, one row per CDR3 protein. The top ten hold over 20% of the sample, which has 350,000 or so distinct CDR3 sequences, under 25% seen once. Germline CDR1 reads MNHEY; CDR2 reads SVGAGI. Trimming stripped 2 bases from V and 0 bases from J, with 8 bases between. The CDR3 consists of 15 residues. Sequenced: PBMCs or a T cell subset sorted from them (not recorded which). The chain employs TRBV6-5 and TRBJ2-4, with TRBD2 as a possible D gene (6 bases). The sequence came from a man aged 18 to 29 who had mild COVID-19 (a few samples of this study predate the infection). Cell type and time point are not known. The CDR3 DNA is TGTGCCAGCAGTTACGGGAGGACAGCCAAAAACATTCAGTACTTC. It specifies CASSYGRTAKNIQYF.